This T cell receptor beta chain was recorded in a study of early T cells in non-severe SARS-CoV-2 infection (dated by TCRdb to the early 2020s). A note on the overall study: TCR sequencing used bulk RNA from unsorted whole blood, so alpha and beta chains could not be paired. Results the study describes overall, beyond this receptor: VDJdb matching was skewed toward anti-spike CD8 responses and likely underestimated virus-specific expansions by missing private and CD4 specificities.

Set within a cohort of healthcare workers in London, UK, this nested case-control study involved weekly PCR testing of nasopharyngeal swabs along with blood sampling. Healthcare workers were recruited during the week of the UK lockdown, between 23 and 31 March 2020, and followed weekly for up to 16 weeks. This clonotype was seen repeatedly, ten times or more. Its recognized antigen is unknown. Per-base qualities were not stored, and no clone one base away is much larger. The library was built by means of 5' RACE. Sequencing relied on a NextSeq 500. Unique molecular identifiers were attached to individual cDNA molecules in the TCR library protocol so that sequencing error and PCR bias could be corrected. Both TCR alpha and beta chains were sequenced, and tight co-correlation was observed between alpha and beta sequence abundances in each sample. As for the authors' bioinformatics: Decombinator V4 was used to perform V gene, J gene and CDR3 annotation of TCR sequences. TCRs were defined as expanded if a significant change between any two time points was detected under a Poisson model with p below 0.0001. TCR abundances were normalised to the total number of TCRs sequenced per sample and were expressed as counts per million. TRAV1-2 paired with TRAJ12, TRAJ20 or TRAJ33 defined MAIT TCRs, while TRAV10 paired with TRAJ18 defined iNKT TCRs. A search of VDJdb, accessed on 1 November 2021, was run for TCRs annotated to CMV, EBV and SARS-CoV-2, with TCRs annotated for multiple antigens excluded. TCRdb cleaned the public reads at Q25 with fastp, built clones with MiXCR and kept in-frame beta chains. Here each entry gathers all rows of one CDR3 protein and keeps the most common genes and DNA. TCRdb, not the original authors, processed these V and J calls. Within this sample are about 25,000 distinct CDR3 sequences, with around 4.8% of them counted one time only. The ten largest clones capture under 7% of the sample.

The germline V gene (reference sequence) supplies CDR1 SEHNR and CDR2 FQNEAQ. The CDR3 goes from the cysteine to the phenylalanine over 15 residues. This entry keeps only the CDR3 DNA: 45 bases, framed from base 1. Compared with germline, V lacks 5 bases and J lacks 4 bases; bases without a gene match: 8. Sequenced material: whole blood. This sequence originates from an adult who was a healthcare worker with PCR-confirmed SARS-CoV-2 infection or an uninfected control (not recorded which). The sequence links TRBV7-9 to TRBJ1-3, with 7 middle bases fitting TRBD1. The DNA is as follows: TGTGCCAGCAGCATAAACAGGGGCGGCGGAAACACCATATATTTT. Its translation reads: CASSINRGGGNTIYF.